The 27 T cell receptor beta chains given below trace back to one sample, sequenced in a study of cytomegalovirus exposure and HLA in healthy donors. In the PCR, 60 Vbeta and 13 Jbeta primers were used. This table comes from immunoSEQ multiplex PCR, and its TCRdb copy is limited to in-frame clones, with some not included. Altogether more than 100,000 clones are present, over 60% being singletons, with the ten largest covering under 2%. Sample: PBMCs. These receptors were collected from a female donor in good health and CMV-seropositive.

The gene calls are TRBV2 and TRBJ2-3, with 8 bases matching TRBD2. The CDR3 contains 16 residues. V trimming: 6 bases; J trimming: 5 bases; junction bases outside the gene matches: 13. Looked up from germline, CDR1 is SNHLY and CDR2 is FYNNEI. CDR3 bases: TGTGCCAGCAGGGCGAGGACTAGCATGGACGTAGATACGCAGTATTTT. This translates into CASRARTSMDVDTQYF.

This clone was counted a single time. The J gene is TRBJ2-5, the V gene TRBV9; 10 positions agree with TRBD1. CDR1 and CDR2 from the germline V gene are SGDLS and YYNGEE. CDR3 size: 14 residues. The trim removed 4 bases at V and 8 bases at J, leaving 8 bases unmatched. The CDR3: CASSSWTGGETQYF. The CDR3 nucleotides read TGTGCCAGCAGCTCGTGGACAGGGGGAGAAACCCAGTACTTC.

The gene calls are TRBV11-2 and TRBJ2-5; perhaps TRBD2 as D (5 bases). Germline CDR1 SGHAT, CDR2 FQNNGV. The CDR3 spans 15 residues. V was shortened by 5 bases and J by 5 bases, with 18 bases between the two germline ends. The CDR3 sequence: CASSNQRSEVETQYF. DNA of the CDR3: TGTGCCAGCAGCAACCAGAGGTCGGAGGTGGAGACCCAGTACTTC. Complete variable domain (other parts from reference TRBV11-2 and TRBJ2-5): EAGVAQSPRYKIIEKRQSVAFWCNPISGHATLYWYQQILGQGPKLLIQFQNNGVVDDSQLPKDRFSAERLKGVDSTLKIQPAKLEDSAVYLCASSNQRSEVETQYFGPGTRLLVL.

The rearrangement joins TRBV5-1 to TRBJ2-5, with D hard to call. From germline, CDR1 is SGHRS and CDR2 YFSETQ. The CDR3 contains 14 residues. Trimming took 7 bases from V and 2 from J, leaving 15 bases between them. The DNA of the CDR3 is TGCGCCAGCTCTGAGGAGTGGAAACAAGAGACCCAGTACTTC. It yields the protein CASSEEWKQETQYF.

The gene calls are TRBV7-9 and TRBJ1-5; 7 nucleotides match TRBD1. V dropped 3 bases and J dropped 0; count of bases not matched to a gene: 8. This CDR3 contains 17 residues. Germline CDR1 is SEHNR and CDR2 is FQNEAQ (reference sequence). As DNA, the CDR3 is TGTGCCAGCAGCTTGGGGGACAGCGAATATAGCAATCAGCCCCAGCATTTT. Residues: CASSLGDSEYSNQPQHF.

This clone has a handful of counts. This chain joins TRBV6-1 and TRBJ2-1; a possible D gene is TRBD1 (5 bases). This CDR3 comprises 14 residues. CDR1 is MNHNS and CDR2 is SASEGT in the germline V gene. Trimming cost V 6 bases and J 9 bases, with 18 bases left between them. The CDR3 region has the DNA TGTGCCAGCAGCGAACCCCAACAGGCGATTGAGCAGTTCTTC. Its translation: CASSEPQQAIEQFF.

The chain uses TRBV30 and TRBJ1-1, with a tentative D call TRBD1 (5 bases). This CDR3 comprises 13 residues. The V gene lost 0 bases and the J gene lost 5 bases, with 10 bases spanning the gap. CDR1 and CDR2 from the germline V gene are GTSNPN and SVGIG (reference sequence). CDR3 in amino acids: CAWSVGGETEAFF. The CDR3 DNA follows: TGTGCCTGGAGTGTGGGGGGAGAGACTGAAGCTTTCTTT.

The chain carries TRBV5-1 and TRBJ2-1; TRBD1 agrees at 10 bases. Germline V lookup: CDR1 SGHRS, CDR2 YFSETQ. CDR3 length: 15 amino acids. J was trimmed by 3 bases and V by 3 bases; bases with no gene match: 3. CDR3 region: CASSSWTGGYNEQFF. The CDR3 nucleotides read TGCGCCAGCAGCTCGTGGACAGGGGGCTACAATGAGCAGTTCTTC.

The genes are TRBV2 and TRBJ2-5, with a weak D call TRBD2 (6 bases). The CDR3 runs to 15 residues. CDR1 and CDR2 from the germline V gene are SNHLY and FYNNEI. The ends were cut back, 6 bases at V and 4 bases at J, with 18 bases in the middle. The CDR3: CASSRAPQEGETQYF. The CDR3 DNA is TGTGCCAGCAGCCGGGCCCCTCAGGAGGGAGAGACCCAGTACTTC. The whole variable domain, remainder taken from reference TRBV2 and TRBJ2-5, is EPEVTQTPSHQVTQMGQEVILRCVPISNHLYFYWYRQILGQKVEFLVSFYNNEISEKSEIFDDQFSVERPDGSNFTLKIRSTKLEDSAMYFCASSRAPQEGETQYFGPGTRLLVL.

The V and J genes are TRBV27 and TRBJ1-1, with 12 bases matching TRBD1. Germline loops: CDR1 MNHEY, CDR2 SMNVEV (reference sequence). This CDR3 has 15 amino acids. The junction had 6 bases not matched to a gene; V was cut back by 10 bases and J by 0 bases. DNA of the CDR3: TGTGCCACCACCAGGGACAGGGGGCTGAACACTGAAGCTTTCTTT. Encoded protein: CATTRDRGLNTEAFF.

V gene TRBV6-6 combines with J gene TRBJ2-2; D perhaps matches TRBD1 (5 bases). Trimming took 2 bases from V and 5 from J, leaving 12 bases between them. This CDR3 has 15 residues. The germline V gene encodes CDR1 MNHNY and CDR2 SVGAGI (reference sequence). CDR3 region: CASSYVQGTTGELFF. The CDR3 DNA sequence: TGTGCCAGCAGTTACGTGCAGGGTACTACCGGGGAGCTGTTTTTT.

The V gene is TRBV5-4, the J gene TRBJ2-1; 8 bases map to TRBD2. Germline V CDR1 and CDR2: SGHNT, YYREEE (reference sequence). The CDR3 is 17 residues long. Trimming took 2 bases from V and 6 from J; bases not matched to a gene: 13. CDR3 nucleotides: TGTGCCAGCAGCTTCGGGCTTCCGGGACTAGGAGGCAATGAGCAGTTCTTC. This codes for CASSFGLPGLGGNEQFF.

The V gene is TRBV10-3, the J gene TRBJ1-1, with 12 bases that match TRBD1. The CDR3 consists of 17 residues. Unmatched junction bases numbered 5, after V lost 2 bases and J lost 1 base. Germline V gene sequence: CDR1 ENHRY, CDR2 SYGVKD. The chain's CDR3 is CAISEPGQGAGNTEAFF. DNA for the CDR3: TGTGCCATCAGTGAGCCGGGACAGGGGGCGGGGAACACTGAAGCTTTCTTT.

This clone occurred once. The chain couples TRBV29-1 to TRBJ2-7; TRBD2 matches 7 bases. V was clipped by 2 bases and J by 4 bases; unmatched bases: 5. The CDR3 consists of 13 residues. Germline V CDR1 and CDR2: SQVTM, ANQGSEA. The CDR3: CSVETREPYEQYF. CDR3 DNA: TGCAGCGTTGAAACGCGGGAGCCGTACGAGCAGTACTTC.

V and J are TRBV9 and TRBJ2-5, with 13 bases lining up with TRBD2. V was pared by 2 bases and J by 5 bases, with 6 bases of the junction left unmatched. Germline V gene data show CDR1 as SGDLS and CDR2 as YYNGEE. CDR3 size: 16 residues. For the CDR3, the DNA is TGTGCCAGCAGCGTCGGGACTAGCGGGGCACATGAGACCCAGTACTTC. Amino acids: CASSVGTSGAHETQYF.

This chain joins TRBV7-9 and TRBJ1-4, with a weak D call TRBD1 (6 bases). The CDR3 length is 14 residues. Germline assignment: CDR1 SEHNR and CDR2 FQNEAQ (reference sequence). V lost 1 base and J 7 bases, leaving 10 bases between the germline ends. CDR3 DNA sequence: TGTGCCAGCAGCTTAGTTACAGGGACTGAAAAACTGTTTTTT. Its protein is CASSLVTGTEKLFF.

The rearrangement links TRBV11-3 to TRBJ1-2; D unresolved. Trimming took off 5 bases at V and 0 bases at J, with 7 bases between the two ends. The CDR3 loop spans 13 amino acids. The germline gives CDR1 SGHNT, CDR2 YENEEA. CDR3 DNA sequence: TGTGCCAGCAGCCCGGGAGCTAACTATGGCTACACCTTC. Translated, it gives CASSPGANYGYTF.

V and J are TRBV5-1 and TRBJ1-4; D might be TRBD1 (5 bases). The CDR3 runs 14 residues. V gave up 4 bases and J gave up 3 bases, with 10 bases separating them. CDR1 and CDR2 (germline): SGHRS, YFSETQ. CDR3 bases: TGCGCCAGCAGCACGACAGCAGCTAATGAAAAACTGTTTTTT. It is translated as CASSTTAANEKLFF.

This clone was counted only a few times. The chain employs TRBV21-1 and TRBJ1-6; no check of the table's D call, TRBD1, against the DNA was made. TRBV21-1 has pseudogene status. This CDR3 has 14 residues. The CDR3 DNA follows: TGTGCCAGCAGGTCCGGGACAACCAATTCACCCCTCCACTTT. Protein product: CASRSGTTNSPLHF.

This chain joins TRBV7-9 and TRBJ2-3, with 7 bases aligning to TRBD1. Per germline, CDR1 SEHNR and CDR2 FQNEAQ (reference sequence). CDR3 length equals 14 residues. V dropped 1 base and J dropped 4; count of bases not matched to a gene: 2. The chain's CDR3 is CASSLDTGADTQYF. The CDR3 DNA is TGTGCCAGCAGCTTAGACACAGGGGCAGATACGCAGTATTTT. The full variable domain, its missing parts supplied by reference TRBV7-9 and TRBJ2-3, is DTGVSQNPRHKITKRGQNVTFRCDPISEHNRLYWYRQTLGQGPEFLTYFQNEAQLEKSRLLSDRFSAERPKGSFSTLEIQRTEQGDSAMYLCASSLDTGADTQYFGPGTRLTVL.

The CDR3 here is CASMSLAGTDTQYF. CDR3 sequence (DNA): TGTGCCAGTATGTCCCTAGCGGGAACAGATACGCAGTATTTT. This rearrangement joins TRBV19 to TRBJ2-3; 9 positions match TRBD2. The germline gives CDR1 LNHDA, CDR2 SQIVND (reference sequence). This CDR3 has 14 amino acids. V was clipped by 7 bases and J by 3 bases; unmatched bases: 5.

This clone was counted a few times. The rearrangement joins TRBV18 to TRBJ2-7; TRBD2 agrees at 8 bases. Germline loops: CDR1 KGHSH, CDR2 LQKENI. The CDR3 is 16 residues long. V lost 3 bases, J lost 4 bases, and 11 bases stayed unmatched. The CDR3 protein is CASSPSGGTAGYEQYF. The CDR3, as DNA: TGTGCCAGCTCACCTTCGGGGGGGACGGCCGGATACGAGCAGTACTTC.

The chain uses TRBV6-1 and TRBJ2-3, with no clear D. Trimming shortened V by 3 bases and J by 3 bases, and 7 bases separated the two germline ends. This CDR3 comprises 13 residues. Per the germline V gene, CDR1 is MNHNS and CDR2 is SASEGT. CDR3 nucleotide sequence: TGTGCCAGCAGTGATCGACTTACAGATACGCAGTATTTT. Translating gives CASSDRLTDTQYF.

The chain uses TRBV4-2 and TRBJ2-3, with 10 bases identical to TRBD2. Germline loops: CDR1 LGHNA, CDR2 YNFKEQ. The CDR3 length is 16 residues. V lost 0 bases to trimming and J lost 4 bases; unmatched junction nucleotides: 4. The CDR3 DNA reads TGTGCCAGCAGCCAAGATAGGACTAGCGGCTCAGATACGCAGTATTTT. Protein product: CASSQDRTSGSDTQYF.

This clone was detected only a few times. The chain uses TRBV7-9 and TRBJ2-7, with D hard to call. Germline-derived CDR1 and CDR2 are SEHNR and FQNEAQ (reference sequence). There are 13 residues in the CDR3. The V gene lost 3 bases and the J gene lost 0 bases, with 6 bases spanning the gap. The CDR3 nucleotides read TGTGCCAGCAGCTTGAGCATCTCCTACGAGCAGTACTTC. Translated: CASSLSISYEQYF.

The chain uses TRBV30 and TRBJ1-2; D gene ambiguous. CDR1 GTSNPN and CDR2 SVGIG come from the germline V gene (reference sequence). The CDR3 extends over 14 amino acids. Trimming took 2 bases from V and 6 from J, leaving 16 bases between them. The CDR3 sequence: CAWSPLGRGDGYTF. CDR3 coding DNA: TGTGCCTGGAGTCCCCTCGGGCGGGGAGATGGCTACACCTTC. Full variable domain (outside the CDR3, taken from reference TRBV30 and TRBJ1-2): SQTIHQWPATLVQPVGSPLSLECTVEGTSNPNLYWYRQAAGRGLQLLFYSVGIGQISSEVPQNLSASRPQDRQFILSSKKLLLSDSGFYLCAWSPLGRGDGYTFGSGTRLTVV.

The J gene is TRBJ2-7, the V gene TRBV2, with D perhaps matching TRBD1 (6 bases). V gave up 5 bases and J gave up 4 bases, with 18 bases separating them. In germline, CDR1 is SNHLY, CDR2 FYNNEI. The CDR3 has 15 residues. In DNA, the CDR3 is TGTGCCAGCAGTAACGATCAGGGGTTTCCTTACGAGCAGTACTTC. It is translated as CASSNDQGFPYEQYF.